This TCR beta chain was observed in a study of T cell changes during pregnancy in multiple sclerosis. The data were produced by immunoSEQ multiplex PCR, yet TCRdb's version contains in-frame clones alone and is incomplete. Here the sample spans about 79,000 clones, around nine tenths being singletons. This CDR3 is 13 amino acids long. The V gene's germline CDR1 is SQVTM and CDR2 ANQGSEA. Notes on this clone: The junction shows a germline mismatch at one end, possibly a read error.

Sequencing was performed on CD4+ T cells from peripheral blood mononuclear cells, taken in the second trimester of pregnancy. This clonotype was sampled from a female donor with multiple sclerosis, enrolled in a pregnancy study. The chain is built from TRBV29-1 and TRBJ1-2; 8 bases align to TRBD1. CDR3 nucleotides: TGCAGCGTCGAAGAGCAGGGGGCAGCTGGCTACACCTTC. Translating it yields CSVEEQGAAGYTF. Complete variable domain (other parts from reference TRBV29-1 and TRBJ1-2): SAVISQKPSRDICQRGTSLTIQCQVDSQVTMMFWYRQQPGQSLTLIATANQGSEATYESGFVIDKFPISRPNLTFSTLTVSNMSPEDSSIYLCSVEEQGAAGYTFGSGTRLTVV.